What follows describes a single T cell receptor beta chain. As yet, its antigen is unknown. The data are from a study of cytomegalovirus exposure and HLA in healthy donors. The study's findings and limits: Excluded were some V segments that proved indistinguishable, including TRBV6-2 and TRBV6-3. Further analysis, carried out later, found HLA-associated TCR beta chains more clonally expanded than equally common other chains. Analyzed later, most CMV-associated TCR beta chains appeared HLA-restricted.

Primers for the PCR totalled 60 Vbeta and 13 Jbeta. Only in-frame clones appear in the TCRdb table, and some are missing; sequencing was by immunoSEQ multiplex PCR. This sample has 150,000 to 200,000 clones, with roughly 81% found just once. CDR3 length: 15 amino acids. V lost 6 bases and J lost 5, with 19 bases in between. In germline, CDR1 is KGHSH, CDR2 LQKENI. The receptor was derived from a man aged 18-30 years in good health and CMV-seropositive. Sequencing was carried out using PBMCs. J is TRBJ2-5 and V is TRBV18; D is perhaps TRBD1 (5 bases). For the CDR3, the DNA is TGTGCCAGCTCCCGAACGACAGATGCTTGGGAGACCCAGTACTTC. Amino acids: CASSRTTDAWETQYF.